This T cell receptor beta chain derives from a study of shared clonotypes between healthy human individuals. The protocol was immunoSEQ multiplex PCR, while the TCRdb copy is restricted to in-frame clones and leaves out a portion. The sample includes roughly 490,000 clones, about 80% of them seen just once. Germline CDR1 is SGHTA and CDR2 is FQGNSA. This CDR3 spans 14 amino acids. The germline V and J ends were trimmed by 5 bases and 6 bases, with 13 bases remaining between them. Sequencing used PBMCs. The receptor was isolated from a woman in her thirties or forties in good health. Some clones in this sample may be carry-over from other donors' samples. The chain recombines TRBV7-2 with TRBJ2-2; D remains ambiguous. CDR3 protein: CASSPWWVAGELFF. DNA for the CDR3: TGTGCCAGCAGCCCCTGGTGGGTCGCCGGGGAGCTGTTTTTT.